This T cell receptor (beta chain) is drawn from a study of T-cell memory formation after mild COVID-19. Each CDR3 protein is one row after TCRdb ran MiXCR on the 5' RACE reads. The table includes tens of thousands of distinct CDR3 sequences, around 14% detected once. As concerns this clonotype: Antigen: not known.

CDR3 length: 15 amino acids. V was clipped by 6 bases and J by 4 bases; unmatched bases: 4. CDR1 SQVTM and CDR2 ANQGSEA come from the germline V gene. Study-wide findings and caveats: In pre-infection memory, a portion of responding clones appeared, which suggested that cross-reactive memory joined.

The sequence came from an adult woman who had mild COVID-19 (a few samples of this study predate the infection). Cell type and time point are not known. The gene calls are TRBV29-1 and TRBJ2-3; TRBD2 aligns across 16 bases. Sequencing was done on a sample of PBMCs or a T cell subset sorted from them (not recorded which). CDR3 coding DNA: TGCAGCGTGTCCGGGACTAGCGGGGGGGCAGATACGCAGTATTTT. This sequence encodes CSVSGTSGGADTQYF.